A selection of T cell receptor beta chains follows, all from one sample in a study of Ad26.COV2.S vaccination and SARS-CoV-2 variants. Sequencing was performed with immunoSEQ multiplex PCR; in TCRdb, only in-frame clones are kept and a portion is missing. This sample has around 450,000 clones; less than 95% occur once, and the top ten carry less than 4.5%. Sequenced material: peripheral blood, taken in a trial of Ad26.COV2.S vaccine versus placebo. These receptors were taken from a person aged 18 to 59 who received the Ad26.COV2.S COVID-19 vaccine or a placebo. Each CDR3 is given with its conserved first and last residue. The D gene is left open where the match is weak. Expanded clones are given a class, and other clones once, few, many or no size at all.

j_gene,v_gene,abundance,d_gene,CDR3nt,CDR3aa
TRBJ2-7,TRBV28,once,TRBD1,TGTGCCAGCCGTCCCGGGACAGTTATTTACGAGCAGTACTTC,CASRPGTVIYEQYF
TRBJ2-7,TRBV11-2,once,TRBD2,TGTGCCAGCAGCTCGGGACTAGCGGGAAGCGAGCAGTACTTC,CASSSGLAGSEQYF
TRBJ2-1,TRBV7-3,NA,NA,TGTGCCAGCAGCCCCCGGGGCTTTGGCGATGAGCAGTTCTTC,CASSPRGFGDEQFF
TRBJ2-3,TRBV5-1,NA,NA,TGCGCCAGCAGCTCCCCCCGAGATACGCAGTATTTT,CASSSPRDTQYF
TRBJ2-1,TRBV6-4,once,TRBD2,TGTGCCAGCAGCCGACTAGCGGGGGAGGGAAATGAGCAGTTCTTC,CASSRLAGEGNEQFF
TRBJ1-5,TRBV6-2/TRBV6-3,NA,NA,TGTGCCAGCAGTCGATTCCGGGACAGCAATCAGCCCCAGCATTTT,CASSRFRDSNQPQHF
TRBJ1-5,TRBV7-2,NA,NA,TGTGCCAGCAGCTTAGGTTGGTTAGGGGCACAGCCCCAGCATTTT,CASSLGWLGAQPQHF
TRBJ1-1,TRBV3-1/TRBV3-2,NA,NA,TGTGCCAGCACCCCGAGCTCTGGGCTGGGCACTGAAGCTTTCTTT,CASTPSSGLGTEAFF
TRBJ1-1,TRBV24-1,NA,TRBD1,TGTGCCACCAGTGATCCCGGGACAGGAGCTTTCTTT,CATSDPGTGAFF
TRBJ2-1,TRBV2,few,TRBD2,TGTGCCAGCGTAGCGGGAGTCTACAATGAGCAGTTCTTC,CASVAGVYNEQFF
TRBJ2-1,TRBV5-1,NA,TRBD2,TGCGCCAGCAGTTATACTAGCGGCACCCTCAATGAGCAGTTCTTC,CASSYTSGTLNEQFF
TRBJ2-7,TRBV10-3,NA,NA,TGTGCCATCAGTGAGTTTTCAGTCCCGGGGGAGCAGTACTTC,CAISEFSVPGEQYF
TRBJ2-1,TRBV11-3,NA,NA,TGTGCCAGCAGCTTAGAACGGGGGCCGAAGCAGTTCTTC,CASSLERGPKQFF
TRBJ2-1,TRBV11-3,NA,TRBD2,TGTGCCAGCAGCCCAGGACTAGCGGGAGTGTACAATGAGCAGTTCTTC,CASSPGLAGVYNEQFF
TRBJ2-7,TRBV11-2,few,NA,TGTGCCAGCAGCTCCCCTCCCTACGAGCAGTACTTC,CASSSPPYEQYF
TRBJ2-7,TRBV28,NA,TRBD2,TGTGCCATCCATAGCGGGAGTCGACACGAGCAGTACTTC,CAIHSGSRHEQYF
TRBJ2-2,TRBV4-2,NA,TRBD1,TGTGCCAGCAGCCAAGACGCGACAGGGGAACCCACCGGGGAGCTGTTTTTT,CASSQDATGEPTGELFF
TRBJ1-1,TRBV7-9,few,NA,TGTGCCAGCAGCTTAGTGGCAGGGTGGGGTATGAACACTGAAGCTTTCTTT,CASSLVAGWGMNTEAFF
TRBJ1-1,TRBV10-3,NA,NA,TGTGCCATCAGTAAGACTGCAGAAGGTACTGAAGCTTTCTTT,CAISKTAEGTEAFF
TRBJ2-2,TRBV14,NA,NA,TGTGCCAGCAGCCAAGATCCGGCGGGATATAACACCGGGGAGCTGTTTTTT,CASSQDPAGYNTGELFF
TRBJ2-7,TRBV7-9,NA,NA,TGTGCCAGCAGCAAACCAGGGGATTACGAGCAGTACTTC,CASSKPGDYEQYF
TRBJ2-7,TRBV6-2/TRBV6-3,few,NA,TGTGCCAGCAGTTACTTGAGTTGGGGGGCGATATACGAGCAGTACTTC,CASSYLSWGAIYEQYF
TRBJ1-1,TRBV5-6,NA,NA,TGTGCCAGCAGCTTGGTTCGGCGATTTGAAGCTTTCTTT,CASSLVRRFEAFF
TRBJ2-7,TRBV19,NA,NA,TGTGCCAGTAGTATAACGGGATCTACCTACGAGCAGTACTTC,CASSITGSTYEQYF
TRBJ2-1,TRBV5-1,NA,TRBD2,TGCGCCAGCAGCTTGAGAAGCGGGGTAAGCTCCTACAATGAGCAGTTCTTC,CASSLRSGVSSYNEQFF
TRBJ1-2,TRBV7-9,NA,NA,TGTGCCAGCAGCTGGGACCAGGGATATGGCTACACCTTC,CASSWDQGYGYTF
TRBJ2-2,TRBV7-3,NA,TRBD2,TGTGCCAGTCGGGGACTAGCGGGAGGCACCGGGGAGCTGTTTTTT,CASRGLAGGTGELFF
TRBJ2-7,TRBV15,NA,NA,TGTGCCACCAGCAGGGATGGGGCCATTGACGAGCAGTACTTC,CATSRDGAIDEQYF
TRBJ1-2,TRBV30,NA,NA,TGTGCCTGGAGGGGGACCCCCGTTGGTGGCTACACCTTC,CAWRGTPVGGYTF
TRBJ1-1,TRBV20-1,NA,NA,TGCAGTGCTAGTCGTCCGGGGGAGAACACTGAAGCTTTCTTT,CSASRPGENTEAFF
TRBJ1-2,TRBV6-1,NA,NA,TGTGCCAGCAGTGAACAAGTGGTTTGGAACTATGGCTACACCTTC,CASSEQVVWNYGYTF
TRBJ2-1,TRBV7-2,NA,NA,TGTGCCAGCAGCTTAGGGGCAGGGTTATTATCATTGAATGAGCAGTTCTTC,CASSLGAGLLSLNEQFF
TRBJ1-2,TRBV7-9,NA,TRBD1,TGTGCCAGCAGCCCTTCCGACCCAGGGACAGATTATAACTATGGCTACACCTTC,CASSPSDPGTDYNYGYTF
TRBJ2-3,TRBV9,NA,TRBD2,TGTGCCAGCAGCGTAGGTAGCGGGGCTAGCACAGATACGCAGTATTTT,CASSVGSGASTDTQYF
TRBJ2-3,TRBV28,NA,TRBD2,TGTGCCAGCAGTATTCTAGCGGGAGGGTTCACAGATACGCAGTATTTT,CASSILAGGFTDTQYF
TRBJ1-1,TRBV28,few,NA,TGTGCCAGCAGTCTAATGGGGGGAGGCACTGAAGCTTTCTTT,CASSLMGGGTEAFF
TRBJ2-7,TRBV9,NA,NA,TGTGCCAGCAGCGTAGATGCGGACTCCTACGAGCAGTACTTC,CASSVDADSYEQYF
TRBJ2-7,TRBV19,NA,NA,TGTGCCAGTAGTTGGGGGGTTTCAGGCGAGCAGTACTTC,CASSWGVSGEQYF
TRBJ2-7,TRBV4-1,once,NA,TGCGCCAGCAGCCACGCCAGGTCGAGCTCCTACGAGCAGTACTTC,CASSHARSSSYEQYF
TRBJ2-7,TRBV9,few,TRBD2,TGTGCCAGCAGCGCTGGACTAGCGGATACCTACGAGCAGTACTTC,CASSAGLADTYEQYF
TRBJ1-5,TRBV6-2/TRBV6-3,few,TRBD1,TGTGCCAGCAGTGAGCCGGACAGGGGAATTCAGCCCCAGCATTTT,CASSEPDRGIQPQHF
TRBJ1-1,TRBV11-3,NA,NA,TGTGCCAGCAGCTTAGATGCGGGGACGGGGAACACTGAAGCTTTCTTT,CASSLDAGTGNTEAFF
TRBJ2-1,TRBV29-1,NA,NA,TGCAGCGTTGCGGTATCCGGTGCTATTTACAATGAGCAGTTCTTC,CSVAVSGAIYNEQFF
TRBJ1-1,TRBV19,NA,NA,TGTGCCAGTAGCACCTTCCTAATGAACACTGAAGCTTTCTTT,CASSTFLMNTEAFF
TRBJ2-4,TRBV19,NA,NA,TGTGCCAGTAGTGCCTCCCCGGGCGGCAAAGCCAAAAACATTCAGTACTTC,CASSASPGGKAKNIQYF
TRBJ1-1,TRBV28,NA,NA,TGTGCCAGCAGTTCCCTGATTGGAGCTTTCTTT,CASSSLIGAFF